What follows are 5 T cell receptor beta chains derived from one specimen sequenced in a study of Ad26.COV2.S vaccination and SARS-CoV-2 variants. The data were produced by immunoSEQ multiplex PCR, yet TCRdb's version contains in-frame clones alone and is incomplete. The table lists about 350,000 clones, about 88% of them singletons. Treatment here: some 20 received Ad26.COV2.S at low or high dose, single or two shots; about 5 received placebo; per-sample allocation not given. Collection of the samples took place on day 63 after the first injection of vaccine or placebo. The starting material was peripheral blood, obtained in a trial of Ad26.COV2.S vaccine versus placebo. These receptor sequences come from a person aged 18-65 years who received the Ad26.COV2.S COVID-19 vaccine or a placebo.

The CDR3 DNA follows: TGTGCCTGGAGCCTGGGACGGAACTATGGCTACACCTTC. Translated: CAWSLGRNYGYTF. The rearrangement links TRBV30 to TRBJ1-2, with D possibly being TRBD1 (5 bases). Trimming cost V 3 bases and J 2 bases, with 10 bases left between them. CDR3 length equals 13 residues. Germline CDR1 and CDR2: GTSNPN and SVGIG (reference sequence).

The rearrangement uses TRBV3-1 (or the pseudogene TRBV3-2) and TRBJ2-7, with D hard to call. Trimming pared 4 bases from V and 3 bases from J, leaving 7 bases between. The V gene's germline CDR1 is LGHDT and CDR2 YNNKEL (reference sequence). The CDR3 contains 12 residues. CDR3: CASSPNGYEQYF. The CDR3 DNA is TGTGCCAGCAGCCCTAACGGCTACGAGCAGTACTTC.

In the case of this clone: The sample contains more than one DNA sequence encoding this CDR3. The chain is built from TRBV6-4 and TRBJ1-1; the D gene is possibly TRBD1 (6 bases). Trimming shortened V by 3 bases and J by 1 base, and 6 bases separated the two germline ends. The CDR3 runs to 13 residues. Per germline, CDR1 MRHNA and CDR2 SNTAGT. This CDR3 reads CASSEGANTEAFF. CDR3 nucleotide sequence: TGTGCCAGCAGTGAGGGGGCGAACACTGAAGCTTTCTTT.

V and J are TRBV15 and TRBJ2-3; the match to TRBD2 covers 14 bases. The CDR3 has 17 residues. V lost 1 base to trimming and J lost 5 bases; unmatched junction nucleotides: 5. Germline V gene sequence: CDR1 LNHNV, CDR2 YYDKDF (reference sequence). CDR3 DNA: TGTGCCACCAGCAGAGGGACTAGCGGGGGGCCCCAAGATACGCAGTATTTT. Its protein product is CATSRGTSGGPQDTQYF.

CDR3 in DNA: TGTGCCAGCAGCCCAGTCAGCGGGCGTCAGGATACGCAGTATTTT. As protein: CASSPVSGRQDTQYF. The gene calls are TRBV7-9 and TRBJ2-3; tentatively, D is TRBD2 (6 bases). The CDR3 spans 15 residues. Germline values: CDR1 SEHNR, CDR2 FQNEAQ (reference sequence). V dropped 5 bases and J dropped 6 bases, with 18 bases sitting between them. Combining the CDR3 with reference TRBV7-9 and TRBJ2-3 gives the whole variable domain DTGVSQNPRHKITKRGQNVTFRCDPISEHNRLYWYRQTLGQGPEFLTYFQNEAQLEKSRLLSDRFSAERPKGSFSTLEIQRTEQGDSAMYLCASSPVSGRQDTQYFGPGTRLTVL.